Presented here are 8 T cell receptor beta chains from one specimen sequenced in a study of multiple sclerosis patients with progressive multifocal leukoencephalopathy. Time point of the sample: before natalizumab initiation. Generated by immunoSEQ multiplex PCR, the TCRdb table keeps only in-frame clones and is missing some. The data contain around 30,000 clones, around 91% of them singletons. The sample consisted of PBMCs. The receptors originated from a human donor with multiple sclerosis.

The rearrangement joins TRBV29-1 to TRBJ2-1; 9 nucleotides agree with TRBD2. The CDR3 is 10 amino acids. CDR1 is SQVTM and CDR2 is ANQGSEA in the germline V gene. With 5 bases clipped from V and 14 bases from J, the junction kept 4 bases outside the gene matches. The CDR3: CSVSSGTEFF. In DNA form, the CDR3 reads TGCAGCGTTTCTAGCGGGACGGAGTTCTTC.

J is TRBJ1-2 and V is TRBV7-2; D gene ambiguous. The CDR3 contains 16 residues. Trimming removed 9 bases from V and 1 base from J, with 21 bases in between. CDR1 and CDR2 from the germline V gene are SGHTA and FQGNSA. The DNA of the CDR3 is TGTGCCAGGGGGTCGGTGTCTGGAGGATTTAACTATGGCTACACCTTC. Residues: CARGSVSGGFNYGYTF.

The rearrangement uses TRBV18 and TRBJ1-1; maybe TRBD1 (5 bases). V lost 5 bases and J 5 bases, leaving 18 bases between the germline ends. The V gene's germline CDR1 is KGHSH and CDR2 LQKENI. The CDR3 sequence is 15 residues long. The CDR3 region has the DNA TGTGCCAGCTCAATTCAGGGAGGGCAGTGGACTGAAGCTTTCTTT. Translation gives CASSIQGGQWTEAFF.

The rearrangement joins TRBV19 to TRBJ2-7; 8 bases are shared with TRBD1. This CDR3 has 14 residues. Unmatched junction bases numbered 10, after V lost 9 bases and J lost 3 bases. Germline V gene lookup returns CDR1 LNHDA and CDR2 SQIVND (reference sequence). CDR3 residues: CASAPGDRLYEQYF. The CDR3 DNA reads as TGTGCCAGCGCCCCGGGGGACAGGCTCTACGAGCAGTACTTC.

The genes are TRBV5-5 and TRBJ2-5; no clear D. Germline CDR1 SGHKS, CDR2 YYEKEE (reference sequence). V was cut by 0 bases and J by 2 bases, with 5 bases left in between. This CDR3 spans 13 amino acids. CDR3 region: CASSLAAQETQYF. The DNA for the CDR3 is TGTGCCAGCAGCTTGGCGGCACAAGAGACCCAGTACTTC.

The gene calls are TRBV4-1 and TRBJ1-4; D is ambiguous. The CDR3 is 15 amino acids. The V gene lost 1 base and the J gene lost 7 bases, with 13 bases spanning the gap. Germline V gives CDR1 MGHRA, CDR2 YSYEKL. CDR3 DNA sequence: TGCGCCAGCAGCCAAGGACTCATTACGGCTGAAAAACTGTTTTTT. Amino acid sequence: CASSQGLITAEKLFF.

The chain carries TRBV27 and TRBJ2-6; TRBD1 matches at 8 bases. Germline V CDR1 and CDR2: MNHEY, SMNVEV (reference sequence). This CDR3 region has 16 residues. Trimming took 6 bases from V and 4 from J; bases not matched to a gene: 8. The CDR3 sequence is CASSRLTGAGANVLTF. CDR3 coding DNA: TGTGCCAGCAGCCGCCTGACAGGGGCCGGGGCCAACGTCCTGACTTTC.

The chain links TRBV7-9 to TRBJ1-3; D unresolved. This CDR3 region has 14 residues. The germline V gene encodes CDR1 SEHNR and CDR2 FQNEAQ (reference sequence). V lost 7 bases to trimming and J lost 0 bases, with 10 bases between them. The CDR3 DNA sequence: TGTGCCAGCACGTCAGCAATCTCTGGAAACACCATATATTTT. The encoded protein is CASTSAISGNTIYF. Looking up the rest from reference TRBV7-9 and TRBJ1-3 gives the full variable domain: DTGVSQNPRHKITKRGQNVTFRCDPISEHNRLYWYRQTLGQGPEFLTYFQNEAQLEKSRLLSDRFSAERPKGSFSTLEIQRTEQGDSAMYLCASTSAISGNTIYFGEGSWLTVV.